What follows are 24 T cell receptor beta chains derived from one specimen sequenced in a study of T cell repertoires in cytomegalovirus infection. No antigen has been identified for these receptors. TCRdb analysed the reads with MiXCR anew, one entry per CDR3 protein. The sample records about a million distinct CDR3 sequences, around 32% being singletons. The specimen comprised cultured CD8+ T cells from PBMCs, sampled from culture after CMV antigen stimulation. The receptors originated from a human donor in good health (CMV status not recorded). Some clones in this sample may be carry-over from other donors' samples.

The chain joins TRBV29-1 to TRBJ1-1; D call uncertain. The ends were cut back, 4 bases at V and 6 bases at J, with 6 bases in the middle. The CDR3 has 10 amino acids. The germline gives CDR1 SQVTM, CDR2 ANQGSEA. The CDR3 spells CSVADPEAFF. The CDR3 bases are TGCAGCGTTGCCGACCCTGAAGCTTTCTTT.

This clonotype appeared a single time. The chain uses TRBV5-3 and TRBJ2-3; 7 nucleotides agree with TRBD1. TRBV5-3 is sorted into the ORF group, with uncertain function. After removal of 8 bases from V and 2 bases from J, the junction contained 17 bases not matched to a gene. The CDR3 has 17 amino acids. CDR3 protein: CASSIDREFFDTDTQYF. The CDR3 DNA sequence: TGTGCCAGCAGCATAGACAGGGAATTTTTCGACACAGATACGCAGTATTTT.

This chain joins TRBV2 and TRBJ2-3; D call uncertain. V shed 3 bases and J shed 8 bases, with 15 bases lying between them. Per the germline V gene, CDR1 is SNHLY and CDR2 is FYNNEI. This CDR3 is 14 amino acids long. The CDR3 spells CASSDGSPHGTQYF. The CDR3 DNA follows: TGTGCCAGCAGTGATGGCAGTCCACATGGTACGCAGTATTTT.

This chain uses TRBV6-1 with TRBJ2-7; D is unresolved. The V gene lost 3 bases and the J gene lost 3 bases, with 15 bases spanning the gap. The germline V gene has CDR1 MNHNS and CDR2 SASEGT. The CDR3 contains 15 residues. The CDR3 spells CASSEIDLESYEQYV. CDR3 coding DNA: TGTGCCAGCAGTGAGATAGACCTCGAGAGCTACGAGCAGTACGTC.

J is TRBJ1-1 and V is TRBV19; D gene uncertain. The germline V gene has CDR1 LNHDA and CDR2 SQIVND (reference sequence). V was shortened by 3 bases and J by 0 bases, with 8 bases between the two germline ends. This CDR3 region has 14 residues. The CDR3 bases are TGTGCCAGTAGTATGGGGAGCTTGAACACTGAAGCTTTCTTT. Protein sequence: CASSMGSLNTEAFF.

At least ten counts were recorded for this clonotype. V usage is TRBV7-2 and J usage is TRBJ2-5; 11 positions match TRBD2. Trimming took 1 base from V and 1 from J; bases not matched to a gene: 8. There are 18 residues in the CDR3. The germline V gene has CDR1 SGHTA and CDR2 FQGNSA. This CDR3 reads CASSLGLAGGIPQETQYF. Written as DNA, the CDR3 is TGTGCCAGCAGCTTAGGGCTAGCGGGGGGAATCCCCCAAGAGACCCAGTACTTC.

The table lists this clonotype with a count of one. V usage is TRBV7-4 and J usage is TRBJ2-1; D is possibly TRBD2 (5 bases). Per the germline V gene, CDR1 is SGHVT and CDR2 is SQSDAQ. V was pared by 5 bases and J by 6 bases, with 14 bases between. The CDR3 consists of 14 residues. The CDR3 loop is CASSRGSIPNEQFF. The CDR3 region has the DNA TGTGCCAGCAGCCGAGGGTCAATCCCCAATGAGCAGTTCTTC.

Ten or more counts support this clonotype. This chain connects TRBV7-8 to TRBJ1-3; 10 bases are shared with TRBD1. This CDR3 spans 15 amino acids. Germline CDR1 is SGHVS and CDR2 is FQNEAQ. Germline trimming cut 4 bases from V and 4 bases from J; bases unmatched to any gene: 4. The CDR3: CASSSGTGEGNTIYF. Written as DNA, the CDR3 is TGTGCCAGCAGCTCCGGGACAGGGGAAGGAAACACCATATATTTT.

This clonotype showed up just a few times. The rearrangement joins TRBV4-1 to TRBJ2-3, with D unresolved. Deletions cut 0 bases from V and 2 bases from J, with 12 bases between. The germline gives CDR1 MGHRA, CDR2 YSYEKL. This CDR3 comprises 16 residues. CDR3: CASSQDQAEHTDTQYF. The CDR3 coding sequence is TGCGCCAGCAGCCAAGATCAGGCAGAGCACACAGATACGCAGTATTTT.

This clonotype has at least ten counts. The chain combines TRBV12-3 or TRBV12-4 with TRBJ1-6; 8 bases agree with TRBD1. The CDR3 length is 18 residues. V dropped 3 bases and J dropped 5; count of bases not matched to a gene: 12. The CDR3 spells CASSFLWQGAENNSPLHF. The CDR3 coding sequence is TGTGCCAGCAGTTTTCTGTGGCAGGGGGCTGAGAATAATTCACCCCTCCACTTT.

The V call is TRBV6-2 or TRBV6-3, the J call TRBJ2-7; tentatively, D is TRBD2 (7 bases). The length of the CDR3 is 14 residues. Trimming removed 8 bases from V and 0 bases from J, with 14 bases in between. The germline V gene encodes CDR1 MNHEY and CDR2 SVGEGT. CDR3 loop: CASFGGRHSYEQYV. CDR3 DNA: TGTGCCAGCTTCGGGGGGCGACACTCCTACGAGCAGTACGTC.

The chain recombines TRBV7-9 with TRBJ1-2; 8 bases map to TRBD1. The germline gives CDR1 SEHNR, CDR2 FQNEAQ (reference sequence). This CDR3 spans 14 amino acids. The trim removed 1 base at V and 7 bases at J, leaving 5 bases unmatched. Here the CDR3 DNA reads TGTGCCAGCAGCTTAGTGGAGACAGGGGCTGGCTACACCTTC. Protein: CASSLVETGAGYTF.

The CDR3 DNA is TGTGCCAGCAGCCCGTCCGGGACAGTCAGCTCCTACAATGAGCAGTTCTTC. Its protein is CASSPSGTVSSYNEQFF. This chain joins TRBV9 and TRBJ2-1; the match to TRBD1 covers 7 bases. With 4 bases clipped from V and 0 bases from J, the junction kept 10 bases outside the gene matches. This CDR3 has 17 residues. Germline values: CDR1 SGDLS, CDR2 YYNGEE.

At least ten counts were recorded for this clonotype. This chain links TRBV7-2 with TRBJ2-3; 7 nucleotides align to TRBD1. Per the germline V gene, CDR1 is SGHTA and CDR2 is FQGNSA. Trimming cost V 4 bases and J 5 bases; bases outside gene matches: 0. This CDR3 comprises 12 residues. The CDR3 here is CASSSGGDTQYF. For the CDR3, the DNA is TGTGCCAGCAGCTCAGGGGGAGATACGCAGTATTTT.

This clonotype came up a few times. This rearrangement joins TRBV5-1 to TRBJ2-1, with 8 bases lining up with TRBD1. With 0 bases clipped from V and 2 bases from J, the junction kept 4 bases outside the gene matches. This CDR3 comprises 16 residues. Looked up from germline, CDR1 is SGHRS and CDR2 is YFSETQ. The DNA of the CDR3 is TGCGCCAGCAGCTTGGTGGCAGGGGGCACCTACAATGAGCAGTTCTTC. Translation gives CASSLVAGGTYNEQFF.

This chain links TRBV5-4 with TRBJ1-2; D is perhaps TRBD1 (5 bases). The CDR3 sequence is 17 residues long. Looked up from germline, CDR1 is SGHNT and CDR2 is YYREEE (reference sequence). Trimming pared 0 bases from V and 2 bases from J, leaving 17 bases between. The CDR3 bases are TGTGCCAGCAGCTTGGGGGACCTTTTCCCTATGAACTATGGCTACACCTTC. Protein: CASSLGDLFPMNYGYTF.

This clonotype was detected only a few times. The J gene is TRBJ2-1, the V gene TRBV6-5; no clear D gene. Germline V gives CDR1 MNHEY, CDR2 SVGAGI. With 0 bases removed from V and 4 bases from J, the gap between germline ends came to 13 bases. The CDR3 covers 16 residues. The DNA of the CDR3 is TGTGCCAGCAGTTACTCTAATGTAGGCCAATACAATGAGCAGTTCTTC. It is translated as CASSYSNVGQYNEQFF.

This clonotype was recorded many times. This rearrangement joins TRBV2 to TRBJ2-6; possibly TRBD1 or TRBD2 for D (5 bases each). Germline lookup yields CDR1 SNHLY and CDR2 FYNNEI. The CDR3 is 16 amino acids. Between the trimmed V and J ends, which lost 6 bases and 0 bases, there was a span of 12 bases. The CDR3 reads CASSSGHNSGANVLTF. The DNA for the CDR3 is TGTGCCAGCAGCAGCGGACATAACTCTGGGGCCAACGTCCTGACTTTC.

The V call is TRBV6-1, the J call TRBJ1-5; 10 positions agree with TRBD1. The V segment lost 7 bases and the J segment 1 base; nucleotides outside the gene matches: 4. This CDR3 has 15 amino acids. Looked up from germline, CDR1 is MNHNS and CDR2 is SASEGT. CDR3 loop: CASIPDRGSNQPQHF. DNA of the CDR3: TGTGCCAGCATTCCGGACAGGGGGAGCAATCAGCCCCAGCATTTT.

This clonotype was seen a handful of times. V usage is TRBV20-1 and J usage is TRBJ2-2; 12 bases align to TRBD1. Trimming removed 1 base from V and 4 bases from J; junction bases left unmatched: 10. This CDR3 spans 18 amino acids. Germline lookup yields CDR1 DFQATT and CDR2 SNEGSKA (reference sequence). In DNA, the CDR3 is TGCAGTGCTAGAGTCTGGTCCCGGGACAGGGGGCGCACCGGGGAGCTGTTTTTT. The encoded protein is CSARVWSRDRGRTGELFF.

The chain carries TRBV5-1 and TRBJ1-2; 10 bases are shared with TRBD1. CDR1 and CDR2 (germline): SGHRS, YFSETQ. J was trimmed by 3 bases and V by 0 bases; bases with no gene match: 5. There are 16 residues in the CDR3. CDR3 amino acids: CASSLVSGQGDYGYTF. The CDR3 nucleotides read TGCGCCAGCAGCTTGGTATCCGGACAGGGGGACTATGGCTACACCTTC.

This clonotype was recorded many times. This CDR3 is CASSSLLNRDWRDGYTF. Here the CDR3 DNA reads TGTGCCAGCAGCTCACTACTGAACCGAGACTGGAGGGATGGCTACACCTTC. This chain connects TRBV7-2 to TRBJ1-2; the D is unclear. This CDR3 has 17 residues. Germline V lookup: CDR1 SGHTA, CDR2 FQGNSA. Trimming removed 4 bases from V and 6 bases from J, with 24 bases in between.

The chain joins TRBV11-2 to TRBJ1-1; D might be TRBD1 (6 bases). With 5 bases removed from V and 4 bases from J, the gap between germline ends came to 20 bases. The CDR3 is 16 amino acids. The germline V gene has CDR1 SGHAT and CDR2 FQNNGV. The CDR3 DNA sequence: TGTGCCAGCAGCCCCTTCACCAGAGACAGGTTCACTGAAGCTTTCTTT. Its translation is CASSPFTRDRFTEAFF.

This chain joins TRBV7-2 and TRBJ1-3; D unresolved. Germline loops: CDR1 SGHTA, CDR2 FQGNSA. Trimming cost V 5 bases and J 0 bases, with 14 bases left between them. The CDR3 loop spans 16 amino acids. CDR3: CASSRVWTDSGNTIYF. The CDR3 DNA reads as TGTGCCAGCAGCCGCGTTTGGACGGACTCTGGAAACACCATATATTTT.